This T cell receptor (beta chain) was recorded in a study of Tregs in tolerant kidney transplant recipients. Points on this clone: Its target is unknown.

TCRdb's copy holds only in-frame clones and misses some; the assay was immunoSEQ multiplex PCR. The sample holds roughly 69,000 clones, roughly nine tenths seen once. Regarding the study as a whole: This study did not directly address biological reproducibility. Validation in larger populations is needed because few patients were studied. Some patients' samples used different primers over time, so nucleotide sequences weren't comparable.

CDR1 is MNHEY, CDR2 SVGAGI, per germline. The CDR3 has 15 residues. After removal of 2 bases from V and 3 bases from J, the junction contained 4 bases not matched to a gene. The chain combines TRBV6-5 with TRBJ2-1, with 7 bases that match TRBD1. This TCR derives from a human donor who received a combined kidney and bone marrow transplant. The input for sequencing was CD4+ T cells from blood, taken before the transplant. The DNA of the CDR3 is TGTGCCAGCAGTTACAAGGGGGCGTACTACAATGAGCAGTTCTTC. Amino acid sequence: CASSYKGAYYNEQFF.